The next 25 T cell receptor beta chains were all read from a single sample in a study of technical replicates of blood from several donors. Sequencing was performed with immunoSEQ multiplex PCR; in TCRdb, only in-frame clones are kept and a portion is missing. Here the sample spans tens of thousands of clones, about 90% being singletons. What was sequenced was PBMCs. These receptors all come from a human donor in good health. Some clones in this sample may be carry-over from other donors' samples.

This chain joins TRBV13 and TRBJ1-2; TRBD1 matches 8 bases. V lost 4 bases to trimming and J lost 5 bases; unmatched junction nucleotides: 3. This CDR3 comprises 13 residues. Per germline, CDR1 PRHDT and CDR2 FYEKMQ (reference sequence). CDR3 nucleotide sequence: TGTGCCAGCAGCTCCCGGACAGGGTATGGCTACACCTTC. Its protein is CASSSRTGYGYTF.

The chain recombines TRBV6-5 with TRBJ2-1; D may be TRBD2 (5 bases). The CDR3 covers 15 residues. Germline V gene lookup returns CDR1 MNHEY and CDR2 SVGAGI. Trimming removed 5 bases from V and 7 bases from J, with 18 bases in between. The CDR3 coding sequence is TGTGCCAGCAGTCAGAGGGTGGGTAGAGCGAATGAGCAGTTCTTC. It encodes CASSQRVGRANEQFF.

The gene calls are TRBV7-8 and TRBJ1-6; D not certain. CDR1 and CDR2 from the germline V gene are SGHVS and FQNEAQ. CDR3 length equals 15 residues. V was shortened by 3 bases and J by 9 bases, with 15 bases between the two germline ends. The CDR3 DNA sequence: TGTGCCAGCAGCTTTTTTTTAAAGCCATTTTCACCCCTCCACTTT. It codes for CASSFFLKPFSPLHF.

The rearrangement uses TRBV25-1 and TRBJ1-1; D unresolved. The V and J ends lost 7 bases and 2 bases respectively, with 8 bases between them. This CDR3 contains 12 residues. Germline CDR1 reads MGHDK; CDR2 reads SYGVNS. CDR3 nucleotides: TGTGCCAGCACCCTGACTAACACTGAAGCTTTCTTT. Its translation is CASTLTNTEAFF.

This chain joins TRBV5-6 and TRBJ2-3; 11 bases match TRBD1. V dropped 3 bases and J dropped 5; count of bases not matched to a gene: 2. Germline assignment: CDR1 SGHDT and CDR2 YYEEEE. The CDR3 has 14 amino acids. CDR3 sequence reads: CASSSDRGRDTQYF. The DNA of the CDR3 is TGTGCCAGCAGCTCGGACAGGGGGCGAGATACGCAGTATTTT.

The sample holds a few counts of this clone. The V and J genes are TRBV29-1 and TRBJ2-1; tentative D call: TRBD2 (6 bases). In germline, CDR1 is SQVTM, CDR2 ANQGSEA. The CDR3 contains 16 residues. The V end lost 4 bases, the J end lost 0 bases, and 16 bases lay between the germline ends. CDR3 DNA sequence: TGCAGCGTTGGTGGGGACTCCAGGAGCTCCTACAATGAGCAGTTCTTC. This codes for CSVGGDSRSSYNEQFF.

This clone has just one count. The V and J genes are TRBV4-3 and TRBJ1-4; TRBD1 aligns across 8 bases. V dropped 1 base and J dropped 7; count of bases not matched to a gene: 5. This CDR3 spans 15 amino acids. The V gene's germline CDR1 is LGHNA and CDR2 YSLEER. CDR3 amino acids: CASSQVTGEREKLFF. CDR3 in DNA: TGCGCCAGCAGCCAAGTGACAGGGGAACGTGAAAAACTGTTTTTT.

The chain employs TRBV7-9 and TRBJ1-2, with 7 bases lining up with TRBD1. CDR3 length: 17 amino acids. With V trimmed by 4 bases and J by 5 bases, 16 bases remained unmatched. CDR1 is SEHNR and CDR2 is FQNEAQ in the germline V gene (reference sequence). The CDR3 loop reads CASSSLDFSTGPYGYTF. DNA of the CDR3: TGTGCCAGCAGCTCCCTGGACTTTTCGACAGGGCCTTATGGCTACACCTTC.

The chain recombines TRBV30 with TRBJ2-3; 8 nucleotides match TRBD2. The CDR3 extends over 14 amino acids. Unmatched junction bases numbered 16, after V lost 8 bases and J lost 9 bases. Germline CDR1 and CDR2: GTSNPN and SVGIG (reference sequence). CDR3 sequence: CAGETGLVFGTQYF. CDR3 bases: TGTGCCGGGGAGACGGGACTAGTGTTTGGAACGCAGTATTTT.

With respect to this clone: At one end the junction does not follow the germline gene, possibly because of a read error. CDR3 protein: CASSDSTSGGTDTQYF. The CDR3 DNA reads as TGTGCCAGCAGTGACTCAACTAGCGGGGGAACAGATACGCAGTATTTT. The chain is built from TRBV6-6 and TRBJ2-3, with 11 bases identical to TRBD2. Germline V gene data show CDR1 as MNHNY and CDR2 as SVGAGI (reference sequence). This CDR3 region has 16 residues.

The rearrangement uses TRBV11-2 and TRBJ1-1, with D unresolved. With 9 bases removed from V and 2 bases from J, the gap between germline ends came to 7 bases. Germline CDR1 and CDR2: SGHAT and FQNNGV. CDR3 length equals 11 residues. The CDR3 loop is CASAGNTEAFF. Here the CDR3 DNA reads TGTGCCAGTGCAGGAAACACTGAAGCTTTCTTT. The full variable domain, with the rest looked up from reference TRBV11-2 and TRBJ1-1, is EAGVAQSPRYKIIEKRQSVAFWCNPISGHATLYWYQQILGQGPKLLIQFQNNGVVDDSQLPKDRFSAERLKGVDSTLKIQPAKLEDSAVYLCASAGNTEAFFGQGTRLTVV.

This chain connects TRBV14 to TRBJ2-7; 9 positions match TRBD1. This CDR3 comprises 15 residues. CDR1 SGHDN and CDR2 FVKESK come from the germline V gene. The V gene end was trimmed by 0 bases and the J gene end by 1 base; junction bases not matched to a gene: 1. The CDR3 loop reads CASSQETGGSYEQYF. The CDR3 DNA reads TGTGCCAGCAGCCAAGAGACAGGGGGGTCCTACGAGCAGTACTTC.

This clone was observed once. The chain combines TRBV5-4 with TRBJ2-1, with a weak D call TRBD1 (6 bases). Germline V gene sequence: CDR1 SGHNT, CDR2 YYREEE (reference sequence). This CDR3 spans 15 amino acids. V was cut by 6 bases and J by 4 bases, with 17 bases left in between. This CDR3 reads CASNHPGAEYNEQFF. In DNA form, the CDR3 reads TGTGCCAGCAACCACCCAGGGGCTGAGTACAATGAGCAGTTCTTC.

V usage is TRBV4-2 and J usage is TRBJ1-3; no clear D gene. This CDR3 is 17 amino acids long. V lost 0 bases, J lost 0 bases, and 12 bases lay in between. Germline V lookup: CDR1 LGHNA, CDR2 YNFKEQ. CDR3 region: CASSQDRSDYSGNTIYF. Here the CDR3 DNA reads TGTGCCAGCAGCCAAGATCGGTCGGACTACTCTGGAAACACCATATATTTT.

This rearrangement joins TRBV7-2 to TRBJ1-5; the match to TRBD1 covers 7 bases. The V segment lost 5 bases and the J segment 0 bases; nucleotides outside the gene matches: 13. CDR3 length: 18 amino acids. In germline, CDR1 is SGHTA, CDR2 FQGNSA. This chain's CDR3 is CASSASGTASYSNQPQHF. The CDR3, as DNA: TGTGCCAGCAGCGCCTCCGGGACAGCGTCTTATAGCAATCAGCCCCAGCATTTT.

This clone has a handful of counts. The chain joins TRBV6-1 to TRBJ1-1; tentatively, D is TRBD1 (5 bases). Trimming removed 5 bases at V and 4 bases at J, with 17 bases between. This CDR3 is built from 15 residues. Germline V gene sequence: CDR1 MNHNS, CDR2 SASEGT. The CDR3: CASSKATAGGTEAFF. In nucleotides, the CDR3 is TGTGCCAGCAGTAAGGCGACCGCGGGGGGCACTGAAGCTTTCTTT.

The rearrangement joins TRBV4-1 to TRBJ2-4; 12 positions agree with TRBD2. The CDR3 runs 16 residues. Losses at the gene ends were 2 bases for V and 8 bases for J; bases not matched to a gene: 7. Germline V gene data show CDR1 as MGHRA and CDR2 as YSYEKL. The CDR3 protein is CASSQILAGGPDIQYF. CDR3 nucleotides: TGCGCCAGCAGCCAAATCCTAGCGGGAGGGCCAGACATTCAGTACTTC.

This chain connects TRBV27 to TRBJ2-1, with 10 bases that match TRBD2. This CDR3 region has 16 residues. Germline V gene data show CDR1 as MNHEY and CDR2 as SMNVEV (reference sequence). With 1 base clipped from V and 7 bases from J, the junction kept 7 bases outside the gene matches. The CDR3: CASSLYTGTSENEQFF. The CDR3 DNA reads TGTGCCAGCAGTTTATATACCGGGACTAGCGAAAATGAGCAGTTCTTC.

The V and J genes are TRBV30 and TRBJ2-1, with 9 bases identical to TRBD2. V lost 0 bases, J lost 6 bases, and 6 bases stayed unmatched. This CDR3 has 15 residues. Germline V gene lookup returns CDR1 GTSNPN and CDR2 SVGIG (reference sequence). The CDR3 region is CAWSVGTSRFNEQFF. CDR3 in DNA: TGTGCCTGGAGTGTAGGGACTAGCAGATTCAATGAGCAGTTCTTC.

V usage is TRBV6-1 and J usage is TRBJ2-7; D is possibly TRBD2 (6 bases). The V gene lost 0 bases and the J gene lost 3 bases, with 21 bases spanning the gap. This CDR3 is 18 amino acids long. CDR1 and CDR2 from the germline V gene are MNHNS and SASEGT. CDR3 sequence: CASSEALSGGLRLYEQYF. The DNA of the CDR3 is TGTGCCAGCAGTGAAGCGCTTAGCGGCGGACTGAGACTCTACGAGCAGTACTTC.

The V gene is TRBV7-8, the J gene TRBJ2-1, with 13 bases lining up with TRBD2. This CDR3 contains 15 residues. V shed 4 bases, J shed 9 bases, and the junction held 6 bases outside the gene matches. Germline V gene lookup returns CDR1 SGHVS and CDR2 FQNEAQ. The CDR3 here is CASSSTSGGAFEQFF. CDR3 nucleotides: TGTGCCAGCAGCTCCACTAGCGGGGGGGCCTTTGAGCAGTTCTTC.

The chain has TRBV18 and TRBJ1-2, with TRBD1 as a possible D gene (6 bases). Germline values: CDR1 KGHSH, CDR2 LQKENI. The CDR3 length is 14 residues. V lost 2 bases and J 2 bases, leaving 9 bases between the germline ends. CDR3 bases: TGTGCCAGCTCACCAGGAACAGGGAACTATGGCTACACCTTC. This translates into CASSPGTGNYGYTF.

CDR3 DNA: TGTGCCAGCTCAAATGTGGGACAGATGAACACTGAAGCTTTCTTT. Its translation: CASSNVGQMNTEAFF. The chain combines TRBV18 with TRBJ1-1; TRBD1 matches at 7 bases. The germline gives CDR1 KGHSH, CDR2 LQKENI. The CDR3 extends over 15 amino acids. Unmatched junction bases numbered 6, after V lost 5 bases and J lost 0 bases.

This clone has a single count. The V call is TRBV4-3, the J call TRBJ2-1, with a weak D call TRBD1 (5 bases). The CDR3 has 15 amino acids. Trimming removed 0 bases at V and 3 bases at J, with 9 bases between. Germline CDR1 reads LGHNA; CDR2 reads YSLEER. CDR3 coding DNA: TGCGCCAGCAGCCAAGAGGAACAGGTCTACAATGAGCAGTTCTTC. The encoded protein is CASSQEEQVYNEQFF.

This chain connects TRBV11-3 to TRBJ2-7, with 7 bases that match TRBD2. After removal of 1 base from V and 9 bases from J, the junction contained 12 bases not matched to a gene. Per the germline V gene, CDR1 is SGHNT and CDR2 is YENEEA. The CDR3 consists of 15 residues. CDR3 region: CASSLGDSTSGGQYF. As DNA, the CDR3 is TGTGCCAGCAGCTTAGGAGACAGTACCTCGGGGGGGCAGTACTTC.